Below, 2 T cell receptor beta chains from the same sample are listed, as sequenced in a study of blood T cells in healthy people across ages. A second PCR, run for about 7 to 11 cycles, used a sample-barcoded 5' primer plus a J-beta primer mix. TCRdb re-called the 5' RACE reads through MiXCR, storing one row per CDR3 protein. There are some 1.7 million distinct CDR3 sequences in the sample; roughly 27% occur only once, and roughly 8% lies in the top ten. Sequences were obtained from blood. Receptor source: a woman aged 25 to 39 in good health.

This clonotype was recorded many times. CDR3 DNA: TGCGCCAGCAGCCCCTTCACTACGAGAGAGACCCAGTACTTC. Protein product: CASSPFTTRETQYF. The chain couples TRBV5-1 to TRBJ2-5; D call uncertain. The germline V and J ends were trimmed by 4 bases and 4 bases, with 14 bases remaining between them. The CDR3 is made up of 14 amino acids. CDR1 and CDR2 from the germline V gene are SGHRS and YFSETQ.

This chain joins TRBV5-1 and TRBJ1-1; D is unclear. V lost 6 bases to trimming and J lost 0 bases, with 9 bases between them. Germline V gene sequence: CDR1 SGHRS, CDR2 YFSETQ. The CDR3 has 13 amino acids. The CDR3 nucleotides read TGCGCCAGCACCGTGGACTTGAACACTGAAGCTTTCTTT. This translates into CASTVDLNTEAFF.